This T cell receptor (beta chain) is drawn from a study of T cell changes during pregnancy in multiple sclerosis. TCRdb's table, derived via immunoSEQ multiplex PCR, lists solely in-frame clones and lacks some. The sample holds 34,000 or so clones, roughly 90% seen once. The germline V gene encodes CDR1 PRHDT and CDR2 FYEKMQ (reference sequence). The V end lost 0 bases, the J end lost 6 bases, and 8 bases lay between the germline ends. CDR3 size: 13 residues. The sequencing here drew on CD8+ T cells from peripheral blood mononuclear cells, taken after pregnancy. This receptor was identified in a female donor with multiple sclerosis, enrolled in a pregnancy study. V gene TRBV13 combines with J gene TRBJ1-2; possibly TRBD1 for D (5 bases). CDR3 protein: CASSLGRGNGYTF. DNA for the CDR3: TGTGCCAGCAGCTTAGGTAGGGGAAATGGCTACACCTTC.